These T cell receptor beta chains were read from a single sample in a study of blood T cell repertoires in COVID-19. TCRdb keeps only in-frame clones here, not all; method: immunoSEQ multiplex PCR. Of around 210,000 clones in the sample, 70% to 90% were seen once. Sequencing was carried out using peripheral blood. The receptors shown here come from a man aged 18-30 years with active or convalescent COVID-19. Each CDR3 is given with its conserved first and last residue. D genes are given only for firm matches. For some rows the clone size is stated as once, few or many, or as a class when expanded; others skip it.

CASSLEGQGNYGYTF | TGTGCCAGCAGTTTAGAAGGACAGGGGAACTATGGCTACACCTTC | TRBJ1-2 | TRBD1 | TRBV27 | -
CASSSQGSGQFF | TGTGCCAGCAGTTCTCAAGGGAGTGGGCAGTTCTTC | TRBJ2-1 | - | TRBV28 | -
CASSQKGGNQPQHF | TGTGCCAGCAGCCAAAAGGGCGGGAATCAGCCCCAGCATTTT | TRBJ1-5 | - | TRBV3-1/TRBV3-2 | -
CASSETQGSMNTEAFF | TGTGCCAGCAGCGAGACCCAGGGGTCGATGAACACTGAAGCTTTCTTT | TRBJ1-1 | - | TRBV11-2 | -
CASRDQGRIGTGELFF | TGTGCCAGCAGGGACCAGGGCCGGATTGGGACCGGGGAGCTGTTTTTT | TRBJ2-2 | - | TRBV28 | -
CSVATGSHQPQHF | TGCAGCGTTGCGACAGGTTCGCATCAGCCCCAGCATTTT | TRBJ1-5 | - | TRBV29-1 | -
CASSLRRLAGGPKQYF | TGTGCCAGCAGTTTACGTAGGCTAGCGGGAGGGCCAAAGCAGTACTTC | TRBJ2-7 | TRBD2 | TRBV28 | -
CASSLNRDLYTF | TGTGCCAGTAGTCTAAACAGGGACCTCTACACCTTC | TRBJ1-2 | - | TRBV19 | -
CASSLEGTPYGYTF | TGCGCCAGCAGCTTGGAAGGGACTCCCTATGGCTACACCTTC | TRBJ1-2 | - | TRBV5-1 | -
CASSYSIGGADTGELFF | TGTGCCAGCAGTTACTCGATAGGGGGCGCGGATACCGGGGAGCTGTTTTTT | TRBJ2-2 | TRBD1 | TRBV6-2/TRBV6-3 | -
CASRLHRGTGELFF | TGTGCCAGTAGATTGCACAGGGGGACCGGGGAGCTGTTTTTT | TRBJ2-2 | TRBD1 | TRBV19 | -
CASSAQKNNQPQHF | TGTGCCAGCAGTGCTCAGAAAAACAATCAGCCCCAGCATTTT | TRBJ1-5 | - | TRBV2 | -
CASGSGGWTDTQYF | TGTGCCAGCGGTTCGGGGGGGTGGACAGATACGCAGTATTTT | TRBJ2-3 | TRBD2 | TRBV28 | -
CASSTGQGDQPQHF | TGTGCCAGCAGTACGGGACAGGGGGATCAGCCCCAGCATTTT | TRBJ1-5 | TRBD1 | TRBV2 | -
CASSVEFEAPFHF | TGTGCCAGCAGCGTGGAATTCGAGGCACCCTTCCACTTT | TRBJ1-6 | - | TRBV21-1 | -
CASSLGPGVSYEQYF | TGTGCCAGCAGCTTAGGCCCAGGGGTATCCTACGAGCAGTACTTC | TRBJ2-7 | - | TRBV7-2 | -
CAISESKGETVGREWTYEQYF | TGTGCCATCAGTGAGTCTAAGGGGGAGACAGTTGGGCGGGAGTGGACCTACGAGCAGTACTTC | TRBJ2-7 | - | TRBV10-3 | -
CASSDSDRGTEAFF | TGTGCCAGCAGTGACTCCGACAGGGGGACTGAAGCTTTCTTT | TRBJ1-1 | TRBD1 | TRBV6-4 | -
CAWSKGLGSSYEQYF | TGTGCCTGGAGTAAAGGACTGGGAAGCTCCTACGAGCAGTACTTC | TRBJ2-7 | - | TRBV30 | once
CASSYPSGQGQSPLHF | TGTGCCAGCAGTTACCCATCGGGACAGGGACAGTCACCCCTCCACTTT | TRBJ1-6 | TRBD1 | TRBV6-5 | once
CASSPGQGVNQPQHF | TGTGCCAGCAGCCCGGGACAGGGGGTTAATCAGCCCCAGCATTTT | TRBJ1-5 | TRBD1 | TRBV11-2 | few
CASSSPLRGSGANVLTF | TGTGCCAGCAGTTCACCCCTCAGGGGCTCTGGGGCCAACGTCCTGACTTTC | TRBJ2-6 | - | TRBV28 | -
CASSPPVGQSTDTQYF | TGCGCCAGCAGCCCGCCAGTGGGACAGAGCACAGATACGCAGTATTTT | TRBJ2-3 | TRBD1 | TRBV5-1 | -
CASSPRQGGFMSAEAFF | TGTGCCAGCTCACCCAGACAGGGCGGTTTTATGAGCGCTGAAGCTTTCTTT | TRBJ1-1 | TRBD1 | TRBV18 | -
CASSQRSGETQYF | TGTGCCAGCAGCCAGCGGTCGGGGGAGACCCAGTACTTC | TRBJ2-5 | - | TRBV3-1/TRBV3-2 | -
CASRGISQQYF | TGTGCCAGCAGGGGCATCTCCCAGCAGTACTTC | TRBJ2-7 | - | TRBV2 | -
CASRQGEDGELFF | TGCGCCAGCAGACAGGGGGAAGACGGGGAGCTGTTTTTT | TRBJ2-2 | TRBD1 | TRBV10-2 | once
CAISLNRDRDSPLHF | TGTGCCATCAGCCTAAACAGGGATAGGGATTCACCCCTCCACTTT | TRBJ1-6 | - | TRBV10-3 | -
CASSLASGNTGELFF | TGTGCCAGCAGCTTGGCTAGCGGGAACACCGGGGAGCTGTTTTTT | TRBJ2-2 | TRBD2 | TRBV5-4 | -
CASSYWQVRRYGYTF | TGTGCCAGCAGTTACTGGCAGGTTAGGCGCTATGGCTACACCTTC | TRBJ1-2 | - | TRBV6-5 | -
CASTSGQAFLLSGNTIYF | TGTGCCAGCACCTCAGGACAGGCCTTCCTCCTCTCTGGAAACACCATATATTTT | TRBJ1-3 | TRBD1 | TRBV28 | -
CASSEGGQFGYTF | TGTGCCAGCAGTGAAGGGGGCCAGTTCGGCTACACCTTC | TRBJ1-2 | - | TRBV2 | -
CASSLGTGGIEQYF | TGCGCCAGCAGCTTGGGGACAGGGGGCATCGAGCAGTACTTC | TRBJ2-7 | TRBD1 | TRBV5-1 | -
CASSRQGADTQYF | TGCGCCAGCAGCAGACAGGGGGCAGATACGCAGTATTTT | TRBJ2-3 | TRBD1 | TRBV5-1 | -
CASSLNAGGTEAFF | TGTGCCAGCAGCTTAAATGCAGGGGGGACTGAAGCTTTCTTT | TRBJ1-1 | TRBD1 | TRBV7-3 | -
CASSQGRPVGAHGYTF | TGCGCCAGCAGCCAAGGTCGGCCCGTTGGGGCCCATGGCTACACCTTC | TRBJ1-2 | - | TRBV4-3 | -
CAWSLEIPNTEAFF | TGTGCCTGGAGTTTGGAGATTCCGAACACTGAAGCTTTCTTT | TRBJ1-1 | - | TRBV30 | few
CASSLMGGNTGELFF | TGTGCCAGCAGCTTAATGGGGGGGAACACCGGGGAGCTGTTTTTT | TRBJ2-2 | - | TRBV11-3 | -
CASSIGLSYEQYF | TGTGCCAGCAGTATCGGACTCTCCTACGAGCAGTACTTC | TRBJ2-7 | - | TRBV27 | -
CASSETGGWAARGEQYF | TGTGCCAGCAGCGAGACAGGGGGGTGGGCAGCACGGGGCGAGCAGTACTTC | TRBJ2-7 | TRBD1 | TRBV9 | -